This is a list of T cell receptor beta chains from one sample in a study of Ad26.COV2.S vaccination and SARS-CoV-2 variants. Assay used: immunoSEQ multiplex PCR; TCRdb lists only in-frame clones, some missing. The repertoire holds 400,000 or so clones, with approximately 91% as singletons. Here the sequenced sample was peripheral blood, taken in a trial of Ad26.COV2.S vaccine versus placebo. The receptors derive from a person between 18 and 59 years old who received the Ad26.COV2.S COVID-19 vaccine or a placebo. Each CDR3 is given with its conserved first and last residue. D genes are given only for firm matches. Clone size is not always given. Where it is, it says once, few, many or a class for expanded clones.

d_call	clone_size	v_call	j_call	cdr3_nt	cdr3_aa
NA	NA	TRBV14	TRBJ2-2	TGTGCCAGCAGCCAAGACCGTACTGCCGGGGAGCTGTTTTTT	CASSQDRTAGELFF
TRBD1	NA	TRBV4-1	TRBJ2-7	TGCGCCAGCAGCCAAGTTTTCCGGGACAGATCCGGCGAGCAGTACTTC	CASSQVFRDRSGEQYF
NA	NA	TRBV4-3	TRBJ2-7	TGCGCCAGCAGCCAAGATCTTTTGGGGACGGGGGGCGAGCCCTACGAGCAGTACTTC	CASSQDLLGTGGEPYEQYF
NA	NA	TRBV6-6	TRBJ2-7	TGTGCCAGCAGTTACGGGGGTAGGGGTTACGAGCAGTACTTC	CASSYGGRGYEQYF
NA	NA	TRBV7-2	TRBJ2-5	TGTGCCAGCAGCATACCCGAGGGGACTGTGGAGACCCAGTACTTC	CASSIPEGTVETQYF
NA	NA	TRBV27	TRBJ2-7	TGTGCCAGCAGTTTATCGTCGCCCGCAGGGACTTCCTACGAGCAGTACTTC	CASSLSSPAGTSYEQYF
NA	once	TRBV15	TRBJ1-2	TGTGCCACCAGCATGCCAACCGGGACCCTTGGGATTAACTATGGCTACACCTTC	CATSMPTGTLGINYGYTF
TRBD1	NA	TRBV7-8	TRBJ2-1	TGTGCCAGCAGCACCCGGAGACAGGGGATCACGAATGAGCAGTTCTTC	CASSTRRQGITNEQFF
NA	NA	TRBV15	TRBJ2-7	TGTGCCACCAGCGGGGGGTCCGACGAGCAGTACTTC	CATSGGSDEQYF
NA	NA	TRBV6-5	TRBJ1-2	TGTGCCAGCAGTTACGGGTTGGGTGGCTACACCTTC	CASSYGLGGYTF
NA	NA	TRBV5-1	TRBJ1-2	TGCGCCAGCAGCTTGGCAGGGAGCAGATCCAATGGCTACACCTTC	CASSLAGSRSNGYTF
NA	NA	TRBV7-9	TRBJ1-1	TGTGCCAGCAGCTTAGCGTCAACTGGCCCTGGGGACACTGAAGCTTTCTTT	CASSLASTGPGDTEAFF
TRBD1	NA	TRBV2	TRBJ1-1	TGTGCCTCAACAGGGGGAGAGGCTTTCTTT	CASTGGEAFF
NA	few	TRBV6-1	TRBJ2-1	TGTGCCAGCAGTGAAGAGGGGAATGAGCAGTTCTTC	CASSEEGNEQFF
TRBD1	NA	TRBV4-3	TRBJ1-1	TGCGCCAGCAGCCAAGAGGACAGGGGAAACACTGAAGCTTTCTTT	CASSQEDRGNTEAFF
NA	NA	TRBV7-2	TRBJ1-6	TGTGCCAGCAGCTTAGCGGTCAACAATTCACCCCTCCACTTT	CASSLAVNNSPLHF
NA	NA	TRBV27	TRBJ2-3	TGTGCCAGCACCTTGAGGGGGGGGGCGGCAGATACGCAGTATTTT	CASTLRGGAADTQYF
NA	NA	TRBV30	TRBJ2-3	TGTGCCTGGAGTGTAGCCACAGATACGCAGTATTTT	CAWSVATDTQYF
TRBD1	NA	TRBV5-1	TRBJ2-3	TGCGCCAGCAGCCCAACCGGGACAGGGGAAAATACGCAGTATTTT	CASSPTGTGENTQYF
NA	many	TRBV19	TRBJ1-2	TGTGCCAGTAGTCGGAACATCGAAGTTAACTATGGCTACACCTTC	CASSRNIEVNYGYTF
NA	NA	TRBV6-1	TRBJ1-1	TGTGCCAGCAGTGAAGCGGGGAGAGGGAAAGCTTTCTTT	CASSEAGRGKAFF
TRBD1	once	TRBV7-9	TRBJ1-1	TGTGCCAGCAGCCCAGGCCAGGGGGCCGGGGGCACTGAAGCTTTCTTT	CASSPGQGAGGTEAFF
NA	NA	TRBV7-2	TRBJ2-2	TGTGCCAGCAGCTTAGAGGGAGCGGGGAACACCGGGGAGCTGTTTTTT	CASSLEGAGNTGELFF
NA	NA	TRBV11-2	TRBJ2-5	TGTGCCAGCAGCTTAGATGTGGGGTTTCGAGAGACCCAGTACTTC	CASSLDVGFRETQYF
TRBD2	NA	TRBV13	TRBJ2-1	TGTGCCAGCAGCTTAGTGAGTAGCGGGGGGGCCCCCTACAATGAGCAGTTCTTC	CASSLVSSGGAPYNEQFF
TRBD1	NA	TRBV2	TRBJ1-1	TGTGCCAGCAGTTACAGGGGAGGGGACACTGAAGCTTTCTTT	CASSYRGGDTEAFF
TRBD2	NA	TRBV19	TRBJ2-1	TGTGCCAGTAGCAAAATAGCGGGGGGATACAATGAGCAGTTCTTC	CASSKIAGGYNEQFF
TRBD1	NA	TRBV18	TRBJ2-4	TGTGCCAGCTCACTATTACAGGGGGCCAGGCGCAACATTCAGTACTTC	CASSLLQGARRNIQYF
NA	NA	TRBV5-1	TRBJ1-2	TGCGCCAGCAGCTCTCCGGGGGGAAATGGCTACACCTTC	CASSSPGGNGYTF
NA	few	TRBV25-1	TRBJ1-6	TGTGCCAGCAGTGCGGCCGGCGGTTCACCCCTCCACTTT	CASSAAGGSPLHF
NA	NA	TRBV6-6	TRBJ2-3	TGTGCCAGCAGTTGGAGGCGAGATACGCAGTATTTT	CASSWRRDTQYF
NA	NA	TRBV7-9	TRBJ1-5	TGTGCCAGCAGCTTAGCGGGGGGGCACAATCAGCCCCAGCATTTT	CASSLAGGHNQPQHF
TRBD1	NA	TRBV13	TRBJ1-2	TGTGCCAGCAGGGGGCAGGGGGACGACTATGGCTACACCTTC	CASRGQGDDYGYTF
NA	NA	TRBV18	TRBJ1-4	TGTGCCAGCTCATCGTCCTTCCTACAGGGAAGGCTTGCAACTAATGAAAAACTGTTTTTT	CASSSSFLQGRLATNEKLFF
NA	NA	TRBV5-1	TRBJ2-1	TGCGCCAGCAGCCCCCCCAGGGGAACCTACAATGAGCAGTTCTTC	CASSPPRGTYNEQFF
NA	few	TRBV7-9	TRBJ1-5	TGTGCCAGCAGTGCAGATAGCAATCAGCCCCAGCATTTT	CASSADSNQPQHF